Sequencing of this T cell receptor (beta chain) was carried out in a study of OX40 agonist ivuxolimab in advanced cancers. Study-level findings and limits: Nonresponders, in some cases, also had low normalized T-cell clonal expansion. The study observed clonal expansion of CD4+ and CD8+ blood T cells by week 6 at 0.1 to 3.0 mg/kg.

The CDR3 is 13 amino acids. Per germline, CDR1 SGHVS and CDR2 FNYEAQ. Trimming removed 5 bases at V and 8 bases at J, with 15 bases between. The cohort excluded patients with autoimmune disease history or systemic immunosuppression. As concerns this clone: Its antigen remains unidentified.

Clones were read by immunoSEQ multiplex PCR, and TCRdb kept only the in-frame ones, dropping some. The sample contains 70,000 to 80,000 clones, approximately 94% of which appear only once. The sequence was obtained from an adult with an advanced solid tumor such as melanoma, head and neck, liver or kidney cancer. The chain carries TRBV7-6 and TRBJ1-1; no clear D gene. The sequenced sample was CD4+ or CD8+ T cells sorted from blood, obtained in a trial of the OX40 agonist ivuxolimab. The CDR3 sequence: CASSPLGQPEAFF. The CDR3 DNA is TGTGCCAGCAGCCCCCTAGGGCAGCCCGAAGCTTTCTTT.